Reported below is one T cell receptor (beta chain). This specimen belongs to a study of cytomegalovirus exposure and HLA in healthy donors. PCR was performed using 60 Vbeta and 13 Jbeta primers. Libraries were prepared by immunoSEQ multiplex PCR; TCRdb keeps only in-frame clonotypes and omits some of them. The repertoire includes 150,000 to 200,000 clones, roughly 90% of them detected once, and about 1.1% sits in the top ten. V was pared by 5 bases and J by 5 bases, with 1 base of the junction left unmatched. CDR1 and CDR2 (germline): ENHRY, SYGVKD. This CDR3 region has 14 residues. This receptor was identified in a boy aged 2 to 10 in good health and CMV-seronegative. The chain joins TRBV10-3 to TRBJ2-1; 12 bases match TRBD2. Source material: PBMCs. CDR3 sequence reads: CAISLAGGDNEQFF. CDR3 DNA sequence: TGTGCCATCAGTCTAGCGGGAGGGGACAATGAGCAGTTCTTC.